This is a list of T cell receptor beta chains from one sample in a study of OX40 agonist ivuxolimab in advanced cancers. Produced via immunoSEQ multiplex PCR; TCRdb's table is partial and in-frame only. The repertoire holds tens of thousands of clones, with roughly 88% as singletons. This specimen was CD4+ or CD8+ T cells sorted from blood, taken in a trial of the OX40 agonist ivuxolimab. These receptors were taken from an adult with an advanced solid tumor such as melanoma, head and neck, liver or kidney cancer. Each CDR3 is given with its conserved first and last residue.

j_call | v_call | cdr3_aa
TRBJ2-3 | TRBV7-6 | CASRDPGTDTQYF
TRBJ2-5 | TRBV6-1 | CASSEARPGNWETQYF
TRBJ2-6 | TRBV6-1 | CASSGIWGRFGSGANVLTF
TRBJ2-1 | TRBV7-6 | CASSLEKAGAPRNEQFF
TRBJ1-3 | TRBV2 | CASREDRASGNTIYF
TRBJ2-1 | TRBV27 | CASRYSGASSYNEQFF
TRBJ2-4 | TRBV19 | CASSPRGLAKNIQYF
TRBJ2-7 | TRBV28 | CASRPGHNLAYEQYF
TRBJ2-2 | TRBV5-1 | CASSLEAQGAAGELFF
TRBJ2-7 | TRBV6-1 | CASSENALAGGQSYEQYF
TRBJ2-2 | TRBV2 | CASLLTSRTGELFF
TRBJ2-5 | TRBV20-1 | CSAFTQYF
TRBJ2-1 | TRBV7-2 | CASSTGTSAQYNEQFF
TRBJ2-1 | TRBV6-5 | CASSQSGRARKQFF